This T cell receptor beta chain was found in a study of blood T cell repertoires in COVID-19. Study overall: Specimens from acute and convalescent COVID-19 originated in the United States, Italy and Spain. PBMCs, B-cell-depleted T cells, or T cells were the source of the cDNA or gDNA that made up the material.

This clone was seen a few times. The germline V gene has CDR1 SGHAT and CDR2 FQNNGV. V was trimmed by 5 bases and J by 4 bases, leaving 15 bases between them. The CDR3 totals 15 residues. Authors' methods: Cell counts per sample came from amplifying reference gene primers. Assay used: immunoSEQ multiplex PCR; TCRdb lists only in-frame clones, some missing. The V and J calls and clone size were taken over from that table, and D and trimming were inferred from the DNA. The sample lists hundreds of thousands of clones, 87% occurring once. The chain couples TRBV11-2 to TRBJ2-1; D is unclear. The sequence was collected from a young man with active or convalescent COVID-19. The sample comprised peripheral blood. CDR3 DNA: TGTGCCAGCAGCCCCGGTATCACCATGTACAATGAGCAGTTCTTC. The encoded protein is CASSPGITMYNEQFF.